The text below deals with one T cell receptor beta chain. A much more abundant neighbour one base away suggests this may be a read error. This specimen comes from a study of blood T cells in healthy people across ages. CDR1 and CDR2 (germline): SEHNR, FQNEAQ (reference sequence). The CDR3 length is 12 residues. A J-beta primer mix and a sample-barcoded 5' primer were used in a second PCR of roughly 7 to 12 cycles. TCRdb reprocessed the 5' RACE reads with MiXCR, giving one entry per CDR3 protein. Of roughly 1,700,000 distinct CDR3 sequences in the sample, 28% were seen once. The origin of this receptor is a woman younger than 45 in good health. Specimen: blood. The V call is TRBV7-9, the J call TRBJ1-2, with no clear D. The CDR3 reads CAGSLPFYGYTF. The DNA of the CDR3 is TGTGCCGGCAGCCTCCCGTTCTATGGCTACACCTTC.